The 27 T cell receptor beta chains in this list originate from one sample, sequenced in a study of blood T cell repertoires in COVID-19. The method was immunoSEQ multiplex PCR; TCRdb's version includes in-frame clones alone and lacks a portion of them. The sample comprises just over 300,000 clones, 85% to 90% of which are singletons, and 4% to 5% rests with the top ten. Material for sequencing was PBMCs or T cells enriched from blood (not recorded which). The receptors were gathered from a man aged 25-45 years who had recovered from COVID-19.

This chain connects TRBV19 to TRBJ2-1, with 13 bases aligning to TRBD2. The CDR3 is 16 residues long. V lost 5 bases to trimming and J lost 4 bases; unmatched junction nucleotides: 5. The germline gives CDR1 LNHDA, CDR2 SQIVND (reference sequence). CDR3 nucleotide sequence: TGTGCCAGTAGTGTGGGACTAGCGGGGTCTTACAATGAGCAGTTCTTC. It is translated as CASSVGLAGSYNEQFF.

CDR3 amino acids: CAWRGDLVPYEQYF. The CDR3 region has the DNA TGTGCCTGGAGAGGGGATTTAGTCCCCTACGAGCAGTACTTC. The chain recombines TRBV30 with TRBJ2-7; TRBD1 is a possible D gene (5 bases). CDR3 size: 14 residues. V was cut by 3 bases and J by 2 bases, with 14 bases left in between. Germline CDR1 is GTSNPN and CDR2 is SVGIG (reference sequence).

Here the CDR3 reads CASTRRTSGRGTDTQYF. CDR3 coding DNA: TGTGCCAGCACCCGGAGGACTAGCGGGAGAGGGACAGATACGCAGTATTTT. The rearrangement uses TRBV21-1 and TRBJ2-3; the D call of TRBD2 is as the table states it, not checked on the DNA. TRBV21-1 is tagged as a pseudogene. The CDR3 loop spans 17 amino acids.

V and J are TRBV6-5 and TRBJ1-2, with 7 bases fitting TRBD1. V was pared by 5 bases and J by 7 bases, with 10 bases of the junction left unmatched. There are 14 residues in the CDR3. The germline CDR1 and CDR2 sequences are MNHEY and SVGAGI. DNA for the CDR3: TGTGCCAGCAGTAGAGCGACGACAGGGAGTGGCTACACCTTC. Its translation: CASSRATTGSGYTF.

The chain couples TRBV19 to TRBJ1-1; TRBD1 agrees at 7 bases. The ends lost 5 bases at V and 0 bases at J; junction bases unmatched: 6. Germline V gene sequence: CDR1 LNHDA, CDR2 SQIVND (reference sequence). This CDR3 has 15 residues. The CDR3: CASSFPGQLNTEAFF. CDR3 coding DNA: TGTGCCAGTAGTTTCCCGGGACAGTTGAACACTGAAGCTTTCTTT.

V and J are TRBV2 and TRBJ2-3, with 7 bases identical to TRBD1. In germline, CDR1 is SNHLY, CDR2 FYNNEI. The CDR3 sequence is 14 residues long. V was pared by 6 bases and J by 1 base, with 4 bases of the junction left unmatched. The CDR3 sequence: CASRRDRGTDTQYF. CDR3 sequence (DNA): TGTGCCAGCAGGAGGGACAGAGGCACAGATACGCAGTATTTT.

The DNA for the CDR3 is TGTGCCTGGAGTGTAAACAGGGGAGGAGGGAGCTACACCTTC. Translating it yields CAWSVNRGGGSYTF. The chain uses TRBV30 and TRBJ1-2; 7 nucleotides agree with TRBD1. Germline-derived CDR1 and CDR2 are GTSNPN and SVGIG (reference sequence). The CDR3 is 14 amino acids. With V trimmed by 0 bases and J by 9 bases, 10 bases remained unmatched.

The chain links TRBV7-2 to TRBJ2-1; a weak D match, TRBD2 (5 bases). Deletions cut 2 bases from V and 0 bases from J, with 17 bases between. The CDR3 consists of 18 residues. Germline assignment: CDR1 SGHTA and CDR2 FQGNSA. CDR3: CASSLIRAFTSSYNEQFF. CDR3 coding DNA: TGTGCCAGCAGCTTAATCCGCGCGTTTACTAGCTCCTACAATGAGCAGTTCTTC. Using reference TRBV7-2 and TRBJ2-1 for the parts outside the CDR3, the full variable domain is GAGVSQSPSNKVTEKGKDVELRCDPISGHTALYWYRQSLGQGLEFLIYFQGNSAPDKSGLPSDRFSAERTGGSVSTLTIQRTQQEDSAVYLCASSLIRAFTSSYNEQFFGPGTRLTVL.

This clone is a singleton in its sample. The rearrangement uses TRBV4-1 and TRBJ2-7, with 14 nucleotides matching TRBD2. V was pared by 4 bases and J by 7 bases, with 12 bases of the junction left unmatched. The CDR3 spans 17 residues. Germline values: CDR1 MGHRA, CDR2 YSYEKL. The CDR3 DNA reads as TGCGCCAGCAGCCTGGACCCGGGACTAGCGGGAGAGAGGGAGCAGTACTTC. This codes for CASSLDPGLAGEREQYF.

This clone appeared a few times. The J gene is TRBJ1-1, the V gene TRBV24-1, with D possibly TRBD1 on 5 matching bases. Germline V CDR1 and CDR2: KGHDR, SFDVKD. V lost 2 bases, J lost 10 bases, and 22 bases lay in between. This CDR3 is 16 amino acids long. The CDR3 nucleotides read TGTGCCACCAGTGATTCCCGGAGCAAGGAAGGGGCGCGAGCTTTCTTT. It translates to CATSDSRSKEGARAFF.

In the case of this clone: This specimen includes other DNA sequences encoding the same CDR3. The chain employs TRBV5-1 and TRBJ2-7, with no clear D. The CDR3 loop spans 13 amino acids. V shed 0 bases and J shed 0 bases, with 4 bases lying between them. Germline lookup yields CDR1 SGHRS and CDR2 YFSETQ. CDR3 sequence: CASSLGASYEQYF. CDR3 DNA: TGCGCCAGCAGCTTGGGGGCCTCCTACGAGCAGTACTTC.

Concerning this clone itself: Additional DNA sequences in this sample encode the identical CDR3. The chain combines TRBV7-2 with TRBJ2-3, with TRBD2 matching over 12 bases. The CDR3 runs to 15 residues. V lost 4 bases, J lost 6 bases, and 5 bases stayed unmatched. Germline-derived CDR1 and CDR2 are SGHTA and FQGNSA. This CDR3 is CASSSSGGAGDTQYF. The CDR3 bases are TGTGCCAGCAGCTCTAGCGGGGGGGCGGGTGATACGCAGTATTTT.

V gene TRBV15 combines with J gene TRBJ1-2; 8 nucleotides align to TRBD1. The CDR3 has 17 residues. Germline V gives CDR1 LNHNV, CDR2 YYDKDF (reference sequence). V shed 5 bases, J shed 2 bases, and the junction held 13 bases outside the gene matches. The CDR3 region has the DNA TGTGCCACCAGCGGCCGACAGGGGTCTACGACCAACTATGGCTACACCTTC. Its translation: CATSGRQGSTTNYGYTF.

This clone has more than one count but fewer than ten. The chain recombines TRBV5-4 with TRBJ2-7; TRBD2 aligns across 7 bases. The CDR3 has 16 amino acids. Per the germline V gene, CDR1 is SGHNT and CDR2 is YYREEE (reference sequence). The V segment lost 0 bases and the J segment 5 bases; nucleotides outside the gene matches: 11. In nucleotides, the CDR3 is TGTGCCAGCAGCTTGGGGGGAGGGAGCCGAAGCCACGAGCAGTACTTC. This sequence encodes CASSLGGGSRSHEQYF.

This clone appeared a single time. The chain combines TRBV6-6 with TRBJ1-1; D might be TRBD1 (6 bases). V was pared by 8 bases and J by 10 bases, with 17 bases between. The CDR3 is 12 residues long. Germline CDR1 is MNHNY and CDR2 is SVGAGI (reference sequence). The CDR3 sequence: CASFHRESRAFF. CDR3 bases: TGTGCCAGCTTTCACAGGGAATCAAGAGCTTTCTTT.

The rearrangement uses TRBV30 and TRBJ2-2; TRBD2 is a possible D gene (5 bases). Trimming left V 0 bases short and J 3 bases short, with 14 bases between. CDR1 is GTSNPN, CDR2 SVGIG, per germline (reference sequence). This CDR3 region has 16 residues. The CDR3 sequence is CAWSVRGPGDTGELFF. CDR3 bases: TGTGCCTGGAGTGTACGTGGCCCCGGGGACACCGGGGAGCTGTTTTTT. Full variable domain (outside the CDR3, taken from reference TRBV30 and TRBJ2-2): SQTIHQWPATLVQPVGSPLSLECTVEGTSNPNLYWYRQAAGRGLQLLFYSVGIGQISSEVPQNLSASRPQDRQFILSSKKLLLSDSGFYLCAWSVRGPGDTGELFFGEGSRLTVL.

The V call is TRBV4-1, the J call TRBJ2-5, with D hard to call. Trimming took off 2 bases at V and 4 bases at J, with 14 bases between the two ends. From germline, CDR1 is MGHRA and CDR2 YSYEKL. CDR3 length: 15 residues. The CDR3 nucleotides read TGCGCCAGCAGCCAACTAGTCCCACCGTCAGAGACCCAGTACTTC. Protein sequence: CASSQLVPPSETQYF.

Comment on this clone: Within the sample, other DNA sequences also encode this same CDR3. The J gene is TRBJ1-5, the V gene TRBV3-1 (or the pseudogene TRBV3-2); D remains unclear. Trimming stripped 3 bases from V and 2 bases from J, with 8 bases between. The CDR3 is 14 amino acids. The germline V gene encodes CDR1 LGHDT and CDR2 YNNKEL (reference sequence). The CDR3 coding sequence is TGTGCCAGCAGCCAGGGAGCGGGCAATCAGCCCCAGCATTTT. Amino acid sequence: CASSQGAGNQPQHF.

V usage is TRBV7-8 and J usage is TRBJ1-1; D is uncertain. V was shortened by 8 bases and J by 4 bases, with 11 bases between the two germline ends. The CDR3 extends over 12 amino acids. The germline gives CDR1 SGHVS, CDR2 FQNEAQ. CDR3 sequence (DNA): TGTGCCAGCGCCCGAGGTAGCACTGAAGCTTTCTTT. It is translated as CASARGSTEAFF. Variable domain in full (rest from reference TRBV7-8 and TRBJ1-1): GAGVSQSPRYKVAKRGQDVALRCDPISGHVSLFWYQQALGQGPEFLTYFQNEAQLDKSGLPSDRFFAERPEGSVSTLKIQRTQQEDSAVYLCASARGSTEAFFGQGTRLTVV.

This sequence joins TRBV7-2 and TRBJ2-2; D might be TRBD2 (5 bases). There are 14 residues in the CDR3. Germline-derived CDR1 and CDR2 are SGHTA and FQGNSA. V dropped 5 bases and J dropped 4 bases, with 11 bases sitting between them. The CDR3 nucleotides are TGTGCCAGCAGCCCTCCAGGAGGCACCGGGGAGCTGTTTTTT. Encoded protein: CASSPPGGTGELFF.

J is TRBJ1-2 and V is TRBV6-5, with D possibly TRBD1 on 6 matching bases. The ends were cut back, 5 bases at V and 2 bases at J, with 15 bases in the middle. Germline V gene data show CDR1 as MNHEY and CDR2 as SVGAGI. The CDR3 length is 15 residues. The CDR3 nucleotides read TGTGCCAGCAGTCCTGGGGGGGCGACGAACTATGGCTACACCTTC. Protein sequence: CASSPGGATNYGYTF.

The rearrangement uses TRBV5-8 and TRBJ1-2; a weak D match, TRBD1 (5 bases). CDR1 and CDR2 from the germline V gene are SGHTS and YDEGEE. The CDR3 loop spans 17 amino acids. The ends were cut back, 4 bases at V and 4 bases at J, with 23 bases in the middle. This CDR3 is CASSPIWGGREGYGYTF. DNA for the CDR3: TGTGCCAGCAGCCCGATATGGGGCGGCAGGGAGGGCTATGGCTACACCTTC.

The rearrangement joins TRBV7-9 to TRBJ2-7, with 7 nucleotides matching TRBD2. The CDR3 is 14 residues long. V trimming: 2 bases; J trimming: 3 bases; junction bases outside the gene matches: 4. Germline loops: CDR1 SEHNR, CDR2 FQNEAQ (reference sequence). CDR3 sequence: CASSLPGTIYEQYF. DNA of the CDR3: TGTGCCAGCAGCTTACCAGGGACTATCTACGAGCAGTACTTC.

V and J are TRBV7-2 and TRBJ2-7; D is ambiguous. Germline CDR1 is SGHTA and CDR2 is FQGNSA. The CDR3 covers 12 residues. Between the trimmed V and J ends, which lost 4 bases and 6 bases, there was a span of 10 bases. This CDR3 is CASSSRHGEQYF. In nucleotides, the CDR3 is TGTGCCAGCAGCTCGAGACACGGCGAGCAGTACTTC. The full variable domain, rest sourced from reference TRBV7-2 and TRBJ2-7, is GAGVSQSPSNKVTEKGKDVELRCDPISGHTALYWYRQSLGQGLEFLIYFQGNSAPDKSGLPSDRFSAERTGGSVSTLTIQRTQQEDSAVYLCASSSRHGEQYFGPGTRLTVT.

The chain carries TRBV30 and TRBJ1-1; 7 positions agree with TRBD1. The CDR3 is 13 amino acids. Germline CDR1 is GTSNPN and CDR2 is SVGIG (reference sequence). Unmatched junction bases numbered 7, after V lost 2 bases and J lost 7 bases. The CDR3: CAWSLRTGNEAFF. The CDR3 DNA follows: TGTGCCTGGAGTCTCAGGACAGGTAATGAAGCTTTCTTT.

The V call is TRBV24-1, the J call TRBJ1-5; tentative D call: TRBD1 (6 bases). V dropped 7 bases and J dropped 9 bases, with 15 bases sitting between them. CDR1 is KGHDR and CDR2 is SFDVKD in the germline V gene. The CDR3 covers 13 residues. The CDR3 here is CATRSSGGGPQHF. The CDR3 region has the DNA TGTGCCACCAGAAGTAGCGGGGGCGGGCCCCAGCATTTT.

The rearrangement uses TRBV4-1 and TRBJ1-2; TRBD1 might be the D (6 bases). The CDR3 length is 13 residues. Germline V gene lookup returns CDR1 MGHRA and CDR2 YSYEKL. V lost 4 bases to trimming and J lost 8 bases, with 14 bases between them. CDR3 bases: TGCGCCAGCAGCCCCACTCCGGGGGGCGGCTACACCTTC. Translated: CASSPTPGGGYTF.